The 21 T cell receptor beta chains below all came from one sample that was sequenced in a study of OX40 agonist ivuxolimab in advanced cancers. The assay was immunoSEQ multiplex PCR, and TCRdb's table has in-frame clones only and misses some. In the table there are approximately 19,000 clones, 85% to 90% of which are singletons. Sequenced material: CD4+ or CD8+ T cells sorted from blood, taken in a trial of the OX40 agonist ivuxolimab. Receptors originate from an adult with an advanced solid tumor such as melanoma, head and neck, liver or kidney cancer.

The chain uses TRBV9 and TRBJ2-5; 7 bases agree with TRBD1. Losses at the gene ends were 4 bases for V and 0 bases for J; bases not matched to a gene: 6. The CDR3 contains 15 residues. Germline CDR1 is SGDLS and CDR2 is YYNGEE. This chain's CDR3 is CASSPGQTDQETQYF. Written as DNA, the CDR3 is TGTGCCAGCAGCCCGGGACAGACCGACCAAGAGACCCAGTACTTC.

This clone was seen only once. The V and J genes are TRBV9 and TRBJ2-2, with D tentatively TRBD2 (5 bases). Germline V gene lookup returns CDR1 SGDLS and CDR2 YYNGEE. The V end was cut by 0 bases, the J end by 7 bases, with 7 bases between. This CDR3 spans 13 amino acids. As DNA, the CDR3 is TGTGCCAGCAGCGTAGCGGCGGGCGGGGAGCTGTTTTTT. Its translation: CASSVAAGGELFF. The full variable domain, its missing parts supplied by reference TRBV9 and TRBJ2-2, is DSGVTQTPKHLITATGQRVTLRCSPRSGDLSVYWYQQSLDQGLQFLIQYYNGEERAKGNILERFSAQQFPDLHSELNLSSLELGDSALYFCASSVAAGGELFFGEGSRLTVL.

The V call is TRBV28, the J call TRBJ1-2; 7 bases are a match to TRBD1. This CDR3 is built from 13 residues. Germline trimming cut 7 bases from V and 4 bases from J; bases unmatched to any gene: 6. CDR1 MDHEN and CDR2 SYDVKM come from the germline V gene. The CDR3, as DNA: TGTGCCAGCACCCAGGGGGGGACCTATGGCTACACCTTC. Protein: CASTQGGTYGYTF.

The chain links TRBV2 to TRBJ2-5; TRBD2 matches at 10 bases. CDR1 SNHLY and CDR2 FYNNEI come from the germline V gene. This CDR3 comprises 18 residues. Trimming at V came to 2 bases and at J to 4 bases, leaving 13 bases not matched to a gene. The CDR3 DNA reads as TGTGCCAGCAGTGAACGAGGGAGCGGGAGGGCCCTTGGAGAGACCCAGTACTTC. Protein product: CASSERGSGRALGETQYF.

This rearrangement joins TRBV7-3 to TRBJ2-7; D unclear. The CDR3 has 13 residues. The germline V gene has CDR1 SGHTA and CDR2 FQGTGA. Trimming took off 5 bases at V and 5 bases at J, with 13 bases between the two ends. CDR3 DNA sequence: TGTGCCAGCAGCCCTTTAGAAGGTAACGAGCAGTACTTC. Translating gives CASSPLEGNEQYF.

V usage is TRBV6-5 and J usage is TRBJ2-4; D is perhaps TRBD1 (5 bases). CDR1 is MNHEY, CDR2 SVGAGI, per germline. The V end lost 5 bases, the J end lost 2 bases, and 10 bases lay between the germline ends. The CDR3 totals 14 residues. The CDR3 is CASSARVTKNIQYF. DNA of the CDR3: TGTGCCAGCAGTGCCAGGGTTACCAAAAACATTCAGTACTTC.

The chain has TRBV28 and TRBJ1-5; D not certain. The V end was cut by 11 bases, the J end by 2 bases, with 16 bases between. The CDR3 length is 14 residues. The germline V gene has CDR1 MDHEN and CDR2 SYDVKM. The CDR3 is CALSDLWGNQPQHF. The CDR3 DNA reads TGTGCCCTGTCGGACCTCTGGGGCAATCAGCCCCAGCATTTT.

The V call is TRBV28, the J call TRBJ1-5, with no clear D. Trimming took off 7 bases at V and 2 bases at J, with 12 bases between the two ends. Germline V gives CDR1 MDHEN, CDR2 SYDVKM. There are 14 residues in the CDR3. CDR3 sequence reads: CASTPERGNQPQHF. DNA for the CDR3: TGTGCCAGCACCCCAGAGAGGGGCAATCAGCCCCAGCATTTT.

The V call is TRBV7-3, the J call TRBJ2-2; 7 bases match TRBD1. The CDR3 sequence is 16 residues long. Germline V gene data show CDR1 as SGHTA and CDR2 as FQGTGA. Losses at the gene ends were 2 bases for V and 4 bases for J; bases not matched to a gene: 7. This chain's CDR3 is CASSLAGTVATGELFF. Written as DNA, the CDR3 is TGTGCCAGCAGCTTAGCCGGGACAGTGGCCACCGGGGAGCTGTTTTTT.

The chain combines TRBV27 with TRBJ2-1; D not resolved. The CDR3 loop spans 13 amino acids. Germline V gene lookup returns CDR1 MNHEY and CDR2 SMNVEV (reference sequence). V was pared by 5 bases and J by 1 base, with 6 bases between. The CDR3 sequence: CASSQTSYNEQFF. In nucleotides, the CDR3 is TGTGCCAGCAGTCAGACGTCCTACAATGAGCAGTTCTTC.

V usage is TRBV5-1 and J usage is TRBJ1-5, with 10 positions matching TRBD1. The CDR3 loop spans 15 amino acids. V lost 4 bases to trimming and J lost 7 bases; unmatched junction nucleotides: 8. Germline V gene sequence: CDR1 SGHRS, CDR2 YFSETQ. For the CDR3, the DNA is TGCGCCAGCAGCGCGACAGGGGGCGTTGGGCAGCCCCAGCATTTT. Translated: CASSATGGVGQPQHF.

This clone was seen just once. V is TRBV9 and J is TRBJ1-2; unclear D gene. V shed 3 bases and J shed 8 bases, with 8 bases lying between them. CDR1 SGDLS and CDR2 YYNGEE come from the germline V gene. This CDR3 has 11 residues. The CDR3 protein is CASSGTMGYTF. The CDR3 DNA reads as TGTGCCAGCAGCGGGACGATGGGCTACACCTTC.

This sequence joins TRBV5-6 and TRBJ2-3, with D maybe TRBD1 (5 bases). CDR1 is SGHDT, CDR2 YYEEEE, per germline. V dropped 4 bases and J dropped 1 base, with 13 bases sitting between them. The CDR3 extends over 15 amino acids. For the CDR3, the DNA is TGTGCCAGCAGCACTCTGGACACCCGCACAGATACGCAGTATTTT. Its protein product is CASSTLDTRTDTQYF. Together with reference TRBV5-6 and TRBJ2-3, the CDR3 gives the full variable domain: DAGVTQSPTHLIKTRGQQVTLRCSPKSGHDTVSWYQQALGQGPQFIFQYYEEEERQRGNFPDRFSGHQFPNYSSELNVNALLLGDSALYLCASSTLDTRTDTQYFGPGTRLTVL.

The V gene is TRBV4-2, the J gene TRBJ2-7; D is possibly TRBD1 or TRBD2 (5 bases each). V lost 4 bases to trimming and J lost 5 bases, with 15 bases between them. Germline V gives CDR1 LGHNA, CDR2 YNFKEQ. This CDR3 comprises 14 residues. CDR3 amino acids: CASSLLGELHEQYF. The DNA of the CDR3 is TGTGCCAGCAGCCTGCTGGGGGAGCTACACGAGCAGTACTTC.

The chain combines TRBV2 with TRBJ1-4; no clear D gene. The germline V gene has CDR1 SNHLY and CDR2 FYNNEI. This CDR3 contains 14 residues. The germline V and J ends were trimmed by 2 bases and 0 bases, with 4 bases remaining between them. This chain's CDR3 is CASSEYSTNEKLFF. The CDR3 coding sequence is TGTGCCAGCAGTGAATACTCAACTAATGAAAAACTGTTTTTT.

J is TRBJ2-1 and V is TRBV5-6, with 8 positions matching TRBD1. The J segment lost 3 bases and the V segment lost 0 bases, leaving 8 bases of the junction unmatched. Per germline, CDR1 SGHDT and CDR2 YYEEEE. The CDR3 consists of 17 residues. The CDR3 bases are TGTGCCAGCAGCTTGGGCGCGGACAGGGCTTACTACAATGAGCAGTTCTTC. It translates to CASSLGADRAYYNEQFF.

This clone occurred a few times. The chain carries TRBV6-5 and TRBJ2-7, with a possible D match to TRBD1 (6 bases). The CDR3 has 14 amino acids. In germline, CDR1 is MNHEY, CDR2 SVGAGI. Trimming removed 7 bases from V and 3 bases from J, with 16 bases in between. The CDR3 is CASTRSEQGYEQYF. The CDR3 nucleotides are TGTGCCAGCACCCGCTCGGAACAGGGCTACGAGCAGTACTTC.

The chain joins TRBV7-9 to TRBJ2-5; D possibly corresponds to TRBD2 (6 bases). Germline V CDR1 and CDR2: SEHNR, FQNEAQ (reference sequence). The CDR3 has 16 residues. V was cut by 2 bases and J by 5 bases, with 18 bases left in between. The CDR3 coding sequence is TGTGCCAGCAGCTTAACCCCCCTTAGCGGTTGGGAGACCCAGTACTTC. Protein: CASSLTPLSGWETQYF. The variable domain in full, with the rest retrieved from reference TRBV7-9 and TRBJ2-5, is DTGVSQNPRHKITKRGQNVTFRCDPISEHNRLYWYRQTLGQGPEFLTYFQNEAQLEKSRLLSDRFSAERPKGSFSTLEIQRTEQGDSAMYLCASSLTPLSGWETQYFGPGTRLLVL.

This sequence joins TRBV6-5 and TRBJ1-5; perhaps TRBD1 as D (5 bases). The CDR3 contains 15 residues. Germline V gene sequence: CDR1 MNHEY, CDR2 SVGAGI. Trimming took 5 bases from V and 2 from J, leaving 13 bases between them. The CDR3 here is CASSGGTRGNQPQHF. Written as DNA, the CDR3 is TGTGCCAGCAGTGGGGGGACGAGAGGCAATCAGCCCCAGCATTTT.

The chain combines TRBV7-9 with TRBJ2-7; TRBD1 agrees at 7 bases. The CDR3 contains 14 residues. Germline values: CDR1 SEHNR, CDR2 FQNEAQ (reference sequence). V was pared by 4 bases and J by 7 bases, with 10 bases of the junction left unmatched. CDR3 sequence (DNA): TGTGCCAGCAGCTCACAGGGGAGACTGGGGGAGCAGTACTTC. It codes for CASSSQGRLGEQYF.

This chain joins TRBV9 and TRBJ2-6; D possibly corresponds to TRBD1 (6 bases). Germline V gene data show CDR1 as SGDLS and CDR2 as YYNGEE. Between the trimmed V and J ends, which lost 4 bases and 0 bases, there was a span of 20 bases. This CDR3 comprises 19 residues. CDR3 loop: CASSIATGPDSSGANVLTF. The CDR3 nucleotides are TGTGCCAGCAGCATAGCCACAGGGCCCGACAGCTCTGGGGCCAACGTCCTGACTTTC.